This T cell receptor (beta chain) emerged from a study of CD8 T cells in Susac syndrome. Random-hexamer reverse transcription was applied to roughly 0.5 to 1 ug RNA. TCRdb re-called the immunoSEQ multiplex PCR reads with MiXCR, one entry per CDR3 protein. The data show some 96,000 distinct CDR3 sequences, about 93% seen once. Findings and limits, study-wide: Where Susac syndrome CD4+ T cell repertoires were concerned, no clonal expansion was evident.

Comments on this clonotype: Its antigen is unknown.

V gave up 3 bases and J gave up 7 bases, with 9 bases separating them. Germline loops: CDR1 LGHNA, CDR2 YSLEER. There are 12 residues in the CDR3. Sequenced: CD4+ T cells from PBMCs. The genes are TRBV4-3 and TRBJ1-1; D gene unclear. The clonotype comes from a human donor with Susac syndrome. Here the CDR3 reads CASSHRKGEAFF. Here the CDR3 DNA reads TGCGCCAGCAGCCACAGAAAGGGTGAAGCTTTCTTT.